The present T cell receptor (beta chain) was sequenced within a study of identical twins. A universal primer site came from template switching; cDNA carried unique molecular identifiers. TCRdb redid the calling of the 5' RACE reads with MiXCR, one entry per CDR3 protein. The repertoire holds 1.5 million to 2 million distinct CDR3 sequences, with under 35% as singletons. CDR3 size: 15 residues. V shed 6 bases, J shed 7 bases, and the junction held 11 bases outside the gene matches. Germline V gene data show CDR1 as SGHAT and CDR2 as FQNNGV. The TCR originated in a newborn girl in good health. The chain carries TRBV11-2 and TRBJ2-1; 8 nucleotides line up with TRBD2. The source material was cord blood. DNA of the CDR3: TGTGCCAGCAGTTCTGTTCGCGGCGGGGGGAATGAGCAGTTCTTC. Translation gives CASSSVRGGGNEQFF. The variable domain in full, completed from reference TRBV11-2 and TRBJ2-1, reads EAGVAQSPRYKIIEKRQSVAFWCNPISGHATLYWYQQILGQGPKLLIQFQNNGVVDDSQLPKDRFSAERLKGVDSTLKIQPAKLEDSAVYLCASSSVRGGGNEQFFGPGTRLTVL.